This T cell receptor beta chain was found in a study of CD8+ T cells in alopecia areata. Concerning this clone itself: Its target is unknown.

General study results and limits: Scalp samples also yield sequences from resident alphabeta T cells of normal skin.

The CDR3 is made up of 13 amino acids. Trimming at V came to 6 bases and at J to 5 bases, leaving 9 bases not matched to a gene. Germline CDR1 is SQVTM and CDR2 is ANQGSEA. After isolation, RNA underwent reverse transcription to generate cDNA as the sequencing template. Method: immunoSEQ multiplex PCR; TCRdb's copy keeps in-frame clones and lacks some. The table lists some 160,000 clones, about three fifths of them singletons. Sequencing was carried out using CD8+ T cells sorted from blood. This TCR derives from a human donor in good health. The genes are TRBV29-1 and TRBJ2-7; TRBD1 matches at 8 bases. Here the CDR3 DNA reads TGCAGCGTGTACAGGGGGTTCGTCAACGAGCAGTACTTC. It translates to CSVYRGFVNEQYF.